This entry describes one T cell receptor (beta chain). This record comes from a study of OX40 agonist ivuxolimab in advanced cancers. About the study: Ivuxolimab, which patients received intravenously every 2 weeks, was dosed at 0.01 to 10 mg/kg. The mean age was approximately 60 years, ranging from roughly 23 to 90, with around four fifths of participants male. Allowance was made for prior anti-PD-1, anti-PD-L1 or anti-CTLA-4 therapy, and roughly 39% had some.

Sequencing was performed with immunoSEQ multiplex PCR; in TCRdb, only in-frame clones are kept and a portion is missing. This sample has roughly 55,000 clones, with around 80% found just once. Germline CDR1 and CDR2: SGHTS and YDEGEE. With 0 bases removed from V and 4 bases from J, the gap between germline ends came to 13 bases. CDR3 length equals 15 residues. The specimen was CD4+ or CD8+ T cells sorted from blood, collected in a trial of the OX40 agonist ivuxolimab. The sequence was collected from an adult with an advanced solid tumor such as melanoma, head and neck, liver or kidney cancer. V gene TRBV5-8 combines with J gene TRBJ2-5, with a possible D match to TRBD1 (7 bases). CDR3 in amino acids: CASSLGTGGVETQYF. DNA for the CDR3: TGTGCCAGCAGCTTGGGGACAGGAGGGGTAGAGACCCAGTACTTC.